The 24 T cell receptor beta chains given below trace back to one sample, sequenced in a study of blood T cell repertoires in COVID-19. Some clones are missing from TCRdb's copy, which holds only in-frame ones; the method was immunoSEQ multiplex PCR. The table has fewer than 250,000 clones, 85% to 90% seen once; the top ten hold about 0.95%. Material: PBMCs or T cells enriched from blood (not recorded which). The receptors were gathered from a man over 45 who had been exposed to COVID-19.

This clone was counted a single time. The chain carries TRBV7-8 and TRBJ1-6; D remains ambiguous. The CDR3 has 16 amino acids. The V and J ends lost 5 bases and 7 bases respectively, with 18 bases between them. Germline CDR1 SGHVS, CDR2 FQNEAQ. The CDR3 DNA reads TGTGCCAGCAGCAACTTTTGGAACAGCTTAAATTCACCCCTCCACTTT. It encodes CASSNFWNSLNSPLHF. Complete variable domain (other parts from reference TRBV7-8 and TRBJ1-6): GAGVSQSPRYKVAKRGQDVALRCDPISGHVSLFWYQQALGQGPEFLTYFQNEAQLDKSGLPSDRFFAERPEGSVSTLKIQRTQQEDSAVYLCASSNFWNSLNSPLHFGNGTRLTVT.

V is TRBV5-5 and J is TRBJ2-5, with 7 bases aligning to TRBD1. Germline CDR1 is SGHKS and CDR2 is YYEKEE (reference sequence). CDR3 size: 13 residues. V dropped 7 bases and J dropped 4; count of bases not matched to a gene: 7. The CDR3 DNA reads TGTGCCAGCTACCCAGGGGGTTCAGAGACCCAGTACTTC. This translates into CASYPGGSETQYF. The whole variable domain, remainder taken from reference TRBV5-5 and TRBJ2-5, is DAGVTQSPTHLIKTRGQQVTLRCSPISGHKSVSWYQQVLGQGPQFIFQYYEKEERGRGNFPDRFSARQFPNYSSELNVNALLLGDSALYLCASYPGGSETQYFGPGTRLLVL.

This chain links TRBV4-1 with TRBJ2-1; weak D call: TRBD2 (5 bases). Germline CDR1 and CDR2: MGHRA and YSYEKL. This CDR3 contains 15 residues. Trimming took off 6 bases at V and 1 base at J, with 13 bases between the two ends. The CDR3 nucleotides are TGCGCCAGCAGGAGCGGTTTTGGGTCCTACAATGAGCAGTTCTTC. It translates to CASRSGFGSYNEQFF.

V usage is TRBV6-5 and J usage is TRBJ2-1; D is perhaps TRBD2 (6 bases). The CDR3 covers 11 residues. Germline CDR1 is MNHEY and CDR2 is SVGAGI. V dropped 2 bases and J dropped 10 bases, with 6 bases sitting between them. The CDR3: CASSYGGEQFF. The DNA of the CDR3 is TGTGCCAGCAGTTACGGGGGGGAGCAGTTCTTC.

The rearrangement joins TRBV28 to TRBJ1-2; 9 bases line up with TRBD1. The CDR3 is made up of 14 amino acids. Germline lookup yields CDR1 MDHEN and CDR2 SYDVKM. Trimming took 6 bases from V and 8 from J; bases not matched to a gene: 10. The chain's CDR3 is CASRAGQGLAGYTF. The CDR3 DNA reads TGTGCCAGCAGAGCGGGACAGGGTTTAGCAGGCTACACCTTC.

The chain has TRBV28 and TRBJ2-3; 7 bases fit TRBD2. The V gene's germline CDR1 is MDHEN and CDR2 SYDVKM. J was trimmed by 6 bases and V by 2 bases; bases with no gene match: 14. The CDR3 is 17 residues long. CDR3 sequence (DNA): TGTGCCAGCAGTTTACGAGGGGCGTGGACTAGTTGGGATACGCAGTATTTT. It is translated as CASSLRGAWTSWDTQYF.

This clone is a singleton in its sample. Other DNA sequences in the sample encode the same CDR3. The chain combines TRBV2 with TRBJ2-7; 10 bases are shared with TRBD1. Unmatched junction bases numbered 4, after V lost 1 base and J lost 4 bases. CDR3 length equals 15 residues. From germline, CDR1 is SNHLY and CDR2 FYNNEI. This CDR3 reads CASSEGPGQGYEQYF. The DNA of the CDR3 is TGTGCCAGCAGTGAAGGGCCGGGACAGGGGTACGAGCAGTACTTC. The variable domain in full, with the rest retrieved from reference TRBV2 and TRBJ2-7, is EPEVTQTPSHQVTQMGQEVILRCVPISNHLYFYWYRQILGQKVEFLVSFYNNEISEKSEIFDDQFSVERPDGSNFTLKIRSTKLEDSAMYFCASSEGPGQGYEQYFGPGTRLTVT.

The chain links TRBV28 to TRBJ1-5, with 8 bases matching TRBD1. The CDR3 extends over 14 amino acids. The ends lost 5 bases at V and 5 bases at J; junction bases unmatched: 5. The germline V gene encodes CDR1 MDHEN and CDR2 SYDVKM. Here the CDR3 reads CASSTGQGHQPQHF. DNA for the CDR3: TGTGCCAGCAGTACAGGACAGGGCCATCAGCCCCAGCATTTT.

V is TRBV10-3 and J is TRBJ2-1, with 10 bases fitting TRBD2. This CDR3 has 13 amino acids. Germline CDR1 is ENHRY and CDR2 is SYGVKD. The trim removed 9 bases at V and 5 bases at J, leaving 4 bases unmatched. CDR3 in DNA: TGTGCCATAACTAGCGGGGTCCACAATGAGCAGTTCTTC. Translating it yields CAITSGVHNEQFF.

This chain's CDR3 is CASSERRNQETQYF. The DNA of the CDR3 is TGCGCCAGCAGCGAGCGAAGGAACCAAGAGACCCAGTACTTC. The V call is TRBV5-1, the J call TRBJ2-5; D not resolved. The CDR3 runs 14 residues. V was cut by 4 bases and J by 0 bases, with 10 bases left in between. The germline CDR1 and CDR2 sequences are SGHRS and YFSETQ.

The rearrangement joins TRBV11-2 to TRBJ1-2; D gene ambiguous. CDR1 and CDR2 (germline): SGHAT, FQNNGV. This CDR3 has 13 amino acids. Trimming pared 5 bases from V and 4 bases from J, leaving 11 bases between. The CDR3: CASSVDKFYGYTF. The CDR3 DNA sequence: TGTGCCAGCAGCGTCGACAAGTTCTATGGCTACACCTTC.

The chain uses TRBV28 and TRBJ1-1; TRBD1 is a possible D gene (5 bases). Germline values: CDR1 MDHEN, CDR2 SYDVKM. The CDR3 totals 16 residues. Trimming cost V 7 bases and J 0 bases, with 18 bases left between them. CDR3 sequence reads: CASTLPIGGMNTEAFF. The CDR3 DNA follows: TGTGCCAGCACCCTCCCCATTGGGGGGATGAACACTGAAGCTTTCTTT.

This clone was seen a single time. The rearrangement joins TRBV6-4 to TRBJ1-1; 8 bases match TRBD1. J lost 4 bases, V lost 8 bases, and 6 bases had no gene match. Germline CDR1 and CDR2: MRHNA and SNTAGT. The CDR3 extends over 13 amino acids. Written as DNA, the CDR3 is TGTGCCAGCGGCGGGACAGGTATCACTGAAGCTTTCTTT. It translates to CASGGTGITEAFF.

The chain carries TRBV28 and TRBJ2-7, with 8 bases matching TRBD1. The ends lost 5 bases at V and 1 base at J; junction bases unmatched: 1. CDR1 MDHEN and CDR2 SYDVKM come from the germline V gene. The CDR3 extends over 13 amino acids. The CDR3 DNA sequence: TGTGCCAGCAGTGGGACAGGTTCCTACGAGCAGTACTTC. Its protein product is CASSGTGSYEQYF.

The count of this clone is one. Other DNA sequences in the same sample also yield this CDR3. CDR3 bases: TGCGCCAGCAGCCTGTGGGACAGGTCTAACTATGGCTACACCTTC. Its protein is CASSLWDRSNYGYTF. The chain joins TRBV5-1 to TRBJ1-2; 8 bases match TRBD1. CDR3 length: 15 amino acids. After removal of 4 bases from V and 0 bases from J, the junction contained 5 bases not matched to a gene. CDR1 and CDR2 from the germline V gene are SGHRS and YFSETQ.

This chain links TRBV9 with TRBJ1-2; D is unresolved. CDR1 and CDR2 (germline): SGDLS, YYNGEE. CDR3 length: 12 residues. Trimming stripped 3 bases from V and 1 base from J, with 4 bases between. CDR3 bases: TGTGCCAGCAGCGACAGTAACTATGGCTACACCTTC. As protein: CASSDSNYGYTF.

This chain links TRBV4-2 with TRBJ2-5; 14 nucleotides align to TRBD2. CDR1 LGHNA and CDR2 YNFKEQ come from the germline V gene. This CDR3 contains 16 residues. Losses at the gene ends were 3 bases for V and 5 bases for J; bases not matched to a gene: 5. The CDR3 is CASSHRLAGGPETQYF. The CDR3 DNA reads TGTGCCAGCAGCCATAGACTAGCGGGAGGGCCGGAGACCCAGTACTTC.

In regard to this clone: Additional DNA sequences in this sample encode the identical CDR3. The chain employs TRBV18 and TRBJ2-7; 7 bases map to TRBD2. The CDR3 is 14 amino acids. V lost 1 base to trimming and J lost 3 bases; unmatched junction nucleotides: 3. Per germline, CDR1 KGHSH and CDR2 LQKENI. The CDR3 loop is CASSPRGRDYEQYF. In DNA, the CDR3 is TGTGCCAGCTCACCACGTGGGAGGGACTACGAGCAGTACTTC.

The sample holds a few counts of this clone. The chain links TRBV28 to TRBJ1-1, with D possibly being TRBD1 (5 bases). Trimming stripped 5 bases from V and 1 base from J, with 17 bases between. CDR1 and CDR2 from the germline V gene are MDHEN and SYDVKM. CDR3 length: 16 residues. The CDR3 sequence: CASSPGPGKANTEAFF. Written as DNA, the CDR3 is TGTGCCAGCAGTCCAGGGCCAGGGAAGGCGAACACTGAAGCTTTCTTT.

The chain recombines TRBV2 with TRBJ1-1; 7 bases line up with TRBD1. V was pared by 5 bases and J by 1 base, with 7 bases of the junction left unmatched. From germline, CDR1 is SNHLY and CDR2 FYNNEI. The CDR3 sequence is 15 residues long. CDR3 nucleotides: TGTGCCAGCAGTTATACAGGGGCCCGGAACACTGAAGCTTTCTTT. Amino acid sequence: CASSYTGARNTEAFF.

This chain uses TRBV5-8 with TRBJ2-7, with D unresolved. The V and J ends lost 4 bases and 2 bases respectively, with 19 bases between them. Germline CDR1 is SGHTS and CDR2 is YDEGEE. This CDR3 has 16 amino acids. The CDR3 nucleotides are TGTGCCAGCAGCCACCTCTTTTCCAACTTCGCCTACGAGCAGTACTTC. It translates to CASSHLFSNFAYEQYF.

The rearrangement joins TRBV24-1 to TRBJ1-2; 8 bases agree with TRBD1. J was trimmed by 8 bases and V by 8 bases; bases with no gene match: 12. Per the germline V gene, CDR1 is KGHDR and CDR2 is SFDVKD. CDR3 length equals 14 residues. This chain's CDR3 is CATNPGQAVGGYTF. CDR3 nucleotides: TGTGCCACCAATCCGGGACAGGCTGTGGGGGGCTACACCTTC.

This clone was detected only a few times. The chain recombines TRBV29-1 with TRBJ1-1; D perhaps matches TRBD1 (5 bases). The CDR3 totals 13 residues. Germline V gene data show CDR1 as SQVTM and CDR2 as ANQGSEA. Trimming left V 6 bases short and J 0 bases short, with 11 bases between. CDR3 sequence reads: CSVPGTLNTEAFF. In DNA form, the CDR3 reads TGCAGCGTCCCAGGGACTTTGAACACTGAAGCTTTCTTT.

The genes are TRBV6-6 and TRBJ2-2, with 9 bases that match TRBD1. Germline CDR1 is MNHNY and CDR2 is SVGAGI (reference sequence). The length of the CDR3 is 15 residues. V trimming: 6 bases; J trimming: 6 bases; junction bases outside the gene matches: 8. CDR3 nucleotides: TGTGCCAGCAGGCCGGGACAGGGTGTCTCCGGGGAGCTGTTTTTT. It specifies CASRPGQGVSGELFF.